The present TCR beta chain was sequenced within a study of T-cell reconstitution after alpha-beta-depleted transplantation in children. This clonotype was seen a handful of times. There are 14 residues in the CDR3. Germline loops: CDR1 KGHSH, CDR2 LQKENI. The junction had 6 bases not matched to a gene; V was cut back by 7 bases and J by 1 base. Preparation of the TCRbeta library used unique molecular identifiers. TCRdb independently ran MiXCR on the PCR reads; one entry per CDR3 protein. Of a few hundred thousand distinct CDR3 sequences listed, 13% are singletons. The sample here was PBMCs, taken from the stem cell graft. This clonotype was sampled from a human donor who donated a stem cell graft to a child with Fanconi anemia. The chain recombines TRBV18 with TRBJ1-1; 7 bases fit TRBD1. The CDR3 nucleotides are TGTGCCAGCTTGAGGGCAGGGGGGAACACTGAAGCTTTCTTT. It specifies CASLRAGGNTEAFF.